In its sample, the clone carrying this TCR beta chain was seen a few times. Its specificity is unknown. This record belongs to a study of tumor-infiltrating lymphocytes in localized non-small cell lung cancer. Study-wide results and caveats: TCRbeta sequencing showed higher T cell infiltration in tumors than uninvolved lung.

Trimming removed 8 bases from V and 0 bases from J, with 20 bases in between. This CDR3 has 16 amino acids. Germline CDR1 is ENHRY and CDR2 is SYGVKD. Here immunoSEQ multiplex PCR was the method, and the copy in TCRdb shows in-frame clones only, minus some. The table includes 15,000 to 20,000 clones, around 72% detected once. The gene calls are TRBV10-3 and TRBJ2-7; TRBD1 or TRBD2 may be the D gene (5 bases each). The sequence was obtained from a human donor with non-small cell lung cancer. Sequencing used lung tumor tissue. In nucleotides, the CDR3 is TGTGCCATCCCCGGGAAAAGACAGAACCCCTCCTACGAGCAGTACTTC. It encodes CAIPGKRQNPSYEQYF.